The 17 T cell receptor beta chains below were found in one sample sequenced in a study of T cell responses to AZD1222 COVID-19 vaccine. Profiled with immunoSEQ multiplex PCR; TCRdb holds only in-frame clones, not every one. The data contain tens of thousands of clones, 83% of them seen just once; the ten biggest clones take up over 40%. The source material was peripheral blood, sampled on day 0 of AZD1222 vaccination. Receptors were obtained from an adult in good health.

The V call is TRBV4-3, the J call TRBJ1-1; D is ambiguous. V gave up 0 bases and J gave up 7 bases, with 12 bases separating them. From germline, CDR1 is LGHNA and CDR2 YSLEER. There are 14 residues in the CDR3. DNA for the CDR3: TGCGCCAGCAGCCAAGATAAAGGAAGGGTTGAAGCTTTCTTT. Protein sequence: CASSQDKGRVEAFF.

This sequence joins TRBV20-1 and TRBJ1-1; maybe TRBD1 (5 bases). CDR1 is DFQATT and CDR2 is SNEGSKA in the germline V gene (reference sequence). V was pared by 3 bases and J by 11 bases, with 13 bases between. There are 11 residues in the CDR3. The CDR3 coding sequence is TGCAGTGCTAGCCGCAGGGAAGGTGCTTTCTTT. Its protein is CSASRREGAFF.

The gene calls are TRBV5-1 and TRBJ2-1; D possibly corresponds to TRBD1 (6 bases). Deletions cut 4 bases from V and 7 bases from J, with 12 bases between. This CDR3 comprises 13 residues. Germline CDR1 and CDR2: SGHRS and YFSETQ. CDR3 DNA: TGCGCCAGCAGCATGGGACAACATAATGAGCAGTTCTTC. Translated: CASSMGQHNEQFF.

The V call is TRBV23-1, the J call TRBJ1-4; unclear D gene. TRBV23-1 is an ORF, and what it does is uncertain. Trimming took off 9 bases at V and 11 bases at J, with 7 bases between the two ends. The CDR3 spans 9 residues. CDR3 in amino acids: CASPGKLFF. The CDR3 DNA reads TGCGCCAGTCCGGGGAAACTGTTTTTT.

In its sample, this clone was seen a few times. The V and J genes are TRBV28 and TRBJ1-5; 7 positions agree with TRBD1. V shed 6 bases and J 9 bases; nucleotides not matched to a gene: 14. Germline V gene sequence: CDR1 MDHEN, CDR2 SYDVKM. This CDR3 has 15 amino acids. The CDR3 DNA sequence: TGTGCCAGCAGGGAGACCGGGACAGAGCGGGTGCCCCAGCATTTT. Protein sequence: CASRETGTERVPQHF.

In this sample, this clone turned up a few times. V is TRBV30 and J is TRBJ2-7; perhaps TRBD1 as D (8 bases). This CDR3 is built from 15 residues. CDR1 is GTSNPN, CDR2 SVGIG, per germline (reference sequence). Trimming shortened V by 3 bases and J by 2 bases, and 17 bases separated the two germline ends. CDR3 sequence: CAWSVSGTGPYEQYF. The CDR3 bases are TGTGCCTGGAGCGTGAGCGGGACAGGACCCTACGAGCAGTACTTC.

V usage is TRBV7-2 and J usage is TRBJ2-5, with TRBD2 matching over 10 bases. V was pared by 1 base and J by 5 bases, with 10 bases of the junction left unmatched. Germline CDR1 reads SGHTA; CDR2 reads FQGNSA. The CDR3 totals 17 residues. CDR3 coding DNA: TGTGCCAGCAGCTTAGGAGGTAGCGGGGGGTCGGGGGAGACCCAGTACTTC. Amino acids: CASSLGGSGGSGETQYF.

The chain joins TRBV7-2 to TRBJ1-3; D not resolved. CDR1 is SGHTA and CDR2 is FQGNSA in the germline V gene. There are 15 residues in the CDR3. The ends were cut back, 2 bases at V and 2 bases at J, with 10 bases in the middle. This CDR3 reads CASSLPSVAGNTIYF. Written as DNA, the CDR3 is TGTGCCAGCAGCTTACCGTCTGTCGCTGGAAACACCATATATTTT.

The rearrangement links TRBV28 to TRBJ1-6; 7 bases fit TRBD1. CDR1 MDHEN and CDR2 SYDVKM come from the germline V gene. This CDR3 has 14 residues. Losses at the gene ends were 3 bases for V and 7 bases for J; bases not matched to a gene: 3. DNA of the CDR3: TGTGCCAGCAGTTTGAGGGGGCCAAATTCACCCCTCCACTTT. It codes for CASSLRGPNSPLHF.

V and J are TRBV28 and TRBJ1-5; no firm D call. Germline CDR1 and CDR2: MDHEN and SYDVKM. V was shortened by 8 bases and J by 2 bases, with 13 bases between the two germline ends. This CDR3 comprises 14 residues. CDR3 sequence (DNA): TGTGCCAGCGCAGAGTGGGGAGGCAATCAGCCCCAGCATTTT. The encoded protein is CASAEWGGNQPQHF.

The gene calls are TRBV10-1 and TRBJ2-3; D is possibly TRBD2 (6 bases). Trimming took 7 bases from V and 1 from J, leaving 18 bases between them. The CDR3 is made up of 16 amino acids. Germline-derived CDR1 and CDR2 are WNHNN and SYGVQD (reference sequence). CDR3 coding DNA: TGCGCCAGCACCGCGGGAAGGGCCTCAGGCACAGATACGCAGTATTTT. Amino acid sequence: CASTAGRASGTDTQYF.

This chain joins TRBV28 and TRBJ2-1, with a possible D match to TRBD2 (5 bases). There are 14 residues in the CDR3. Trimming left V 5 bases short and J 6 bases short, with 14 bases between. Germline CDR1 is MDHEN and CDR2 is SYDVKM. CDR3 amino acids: CASSLASLGNEQFF. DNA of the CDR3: TGTGCCAGCAGTCTAGCCTCCCTGGGCAATGAGCAGTTCTTC.

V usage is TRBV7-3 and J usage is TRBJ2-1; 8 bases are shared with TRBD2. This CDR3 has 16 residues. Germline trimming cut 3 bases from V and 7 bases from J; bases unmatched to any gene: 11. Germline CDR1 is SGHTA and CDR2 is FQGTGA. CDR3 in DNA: TGTGCCAGCAGCTTGACGGGCGGGAGGAGCTCGAATGAGCAGTTCTTC. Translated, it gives CASSLTGGRSSNEQFF.

This CDR3 reads CSVEDLYDGGGSTDTQYF. In DNA, the CDR3 is TGCAGCGTTGAAGATCTTTATGATGGCGGGGGTAGCACAGATACGCAGTATTTT. The chain employs TRBV29-1 and TRBJ2-3; 7 nucleotides agree with TRBD2. V dropped 0 bases and J dropped 0; count of bases not matched to a gene: 12. The CDR3 is 18 amino acids. CDR1 and CDR2 (germline): SQVTM, ANQGSEA.

The CDR3 protein is CASRSIGGRNEQYF. CDR3 sequence (DNA): TGTGCCAGCAGGTCTATCGGGGGCCGGAACGAGCAGTACTTC. V gene TRBV6-5 combines with J gene TRBJ2-7; either TRBD1 or TRBD2 may supply D (6 bases each). V lost 6 bases, J lost 5 bases, and 17 bases lay in between. This CDR3 region has 14 residues. Germline CDR1 reads MNHEY; CDR2 reads SVGAGI.

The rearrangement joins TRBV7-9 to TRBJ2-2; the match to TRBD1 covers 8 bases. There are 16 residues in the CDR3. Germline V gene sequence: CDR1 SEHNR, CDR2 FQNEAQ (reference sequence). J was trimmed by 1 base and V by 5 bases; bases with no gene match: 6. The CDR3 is CASSAQGVGNTGELFF. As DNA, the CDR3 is TGTGCCAGCAGCGCACAGGGGGTAGGGAACACCGGGGAGCTGTTTTTT.

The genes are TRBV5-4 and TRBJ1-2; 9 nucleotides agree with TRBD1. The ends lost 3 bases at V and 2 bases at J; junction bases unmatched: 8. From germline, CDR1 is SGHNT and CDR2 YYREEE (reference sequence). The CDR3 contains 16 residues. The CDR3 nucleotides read TGTGCCAGCAGCTCGGGGACAGGGACTGTAAACTATGGCTACACCTTC. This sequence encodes CASSSGTGTVNYGYTF.